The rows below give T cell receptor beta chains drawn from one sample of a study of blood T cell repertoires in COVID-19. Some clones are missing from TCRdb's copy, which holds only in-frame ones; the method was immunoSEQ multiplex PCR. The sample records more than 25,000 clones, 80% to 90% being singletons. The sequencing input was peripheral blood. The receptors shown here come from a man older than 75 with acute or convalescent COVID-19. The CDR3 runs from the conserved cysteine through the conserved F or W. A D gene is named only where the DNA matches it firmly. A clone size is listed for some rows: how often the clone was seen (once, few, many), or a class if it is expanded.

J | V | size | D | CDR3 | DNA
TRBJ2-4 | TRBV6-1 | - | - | CASSERSIQYF | TGTGCCAGCAGTGAACGTAGCATTCAGTACTTC
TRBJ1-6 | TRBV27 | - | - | CASSLSFGGQTNSPLHF | TGTGCCAGCAGTTTATCTTTTGGTGGACAGACTAATTCACCCCTCCACTTT
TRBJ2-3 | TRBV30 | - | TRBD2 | CAWSGLAGGADTQYF | TGTGCCTGGAGCGGACTAGCGGGGGGGGCAGATACGCAGTATTTT
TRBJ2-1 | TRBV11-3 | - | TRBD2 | CASSLTSGGGEQFF | TGTGCCAGCAGCTTGACTAGCGGGGGAGGAGAGCAGTTCTTC
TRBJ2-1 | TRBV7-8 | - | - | CASSLTPPIQYSYNEQFF | TGTGCCAGCAGCTTAACCCCACCGATACAGTACTCCTACAATGAGCAGTTCTTC
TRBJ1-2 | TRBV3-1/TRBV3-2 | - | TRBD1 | CASSQGHRGEGYTF | TGTGCCAGCAGCCAAGGGCACAGGGGGGAGGGCTACACCTTC
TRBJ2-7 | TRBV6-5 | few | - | CASSPSGTLTYEQYF | TGTGCCAGCAGTCCGTCGGGGACATTAACCTACGAGCAGTACTTC
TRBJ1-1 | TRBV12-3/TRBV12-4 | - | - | CASSWGGIAEAFF | TGTGCCAGCAGTTGGGGGGGGATCGCTGAAGCTTTCTTT
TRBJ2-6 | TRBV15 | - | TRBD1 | CATSRQGSGANVLTF | TGTGCCACCAGTCGACAGGGGTCTGGGGCCAACGTCCTGACTTTC
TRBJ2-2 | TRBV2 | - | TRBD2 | CASGGDFRTGELFF | TGTGCCAGCGGGGGGGATTTCCGTACCGGGGAGCTGTTTTTT
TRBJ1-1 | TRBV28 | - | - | CASSGLGTEAFF | TGTGCCAGCAGCGGGTTGGGCACTGAAGCTTTCTTT
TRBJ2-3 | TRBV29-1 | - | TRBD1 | CSLDRDPTDTQYF | TGCAGCCTAGACAGGGACCCCACAGATACGCAGTATTTT
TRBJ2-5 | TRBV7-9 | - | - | CASSPKRRREETQYF | TGTGCCAGCAGCCCAAAAAGACGCAGGGAAGAGACCCAGTACTTC
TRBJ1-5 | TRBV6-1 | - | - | CASNETVQLHQPQHF | TGTGCCAGCAATGAAACTGTCCAACTCCATCAGCCCCAGCATTTT
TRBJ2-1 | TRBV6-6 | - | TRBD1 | CASSQDYGQGGLRNEQFF | TGTGCCAGCAGTCAGGACTACGGACAGGGGGGTCTGAGGAATGAGCAGTTCTTC
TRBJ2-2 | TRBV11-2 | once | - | CASSLAGGGTGELFF | TGTGCCAGCAGCTTAGCAGGCGGCGGGACCGGGGAGCTGTTTTTT
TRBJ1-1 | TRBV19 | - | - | CASTGRYRSMNTEAFF | TGTGCCAGTACCGGTAGATACAGGTCTATGAACACTGAAGCTTTCTTT
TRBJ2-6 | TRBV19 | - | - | CASSIGQKNSGANVLTF | TGTGCCAGTAGTATAGGGCAGAAGAACTCTGGGGCCAACGTCCTGACTTTC
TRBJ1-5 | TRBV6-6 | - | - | CASSYDRGSGNQPQHF | TGTGCCAGCAGTTACGACCGGGGTAGTGGCAATCAGCCCCAGCATTTT
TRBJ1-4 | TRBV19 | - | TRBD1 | CATHETGLTEKLFF | TGTGCCACCCACGAGACAGGGCTAACCGAAAAACTGTTTTTT
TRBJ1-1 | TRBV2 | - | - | CASSGQFRATEAFF | TGTGCCAGCAGTGGTCAATTTAGAGCCACTGAAGCTTTCTTT
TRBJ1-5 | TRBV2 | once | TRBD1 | CASSPYGTGGGQPQHF | TGTGCCAGCAGTCCTTACGGGACAGGGGGCGGTCAGCCCCAGCATTTT